One and the same sample provided the 31 T cell receptor beta chains below, sequenced in a study of blood T cell repertoires in COVID-19. The method was immunoSEQ multiplex PCR; TCRdb's version includes in-frame clones alone and lacks a portion of them. The data show over 45,000 clones, around 90% seen once. The sequenced sample was peripheral blood. Source of these receptors: a woman at least 80 years old with acute or convalescent COVID-19.

The J gene is TRBJ1-5, the V gene TRBV2, with TRBD1 matching over 8 bases. Germline lookup yields CDR1 SNHLY and CDR2 FYNNEI. The CDR3 consists of 13 residues. Germline trimming cut 10 bases from V and 6 bases from J; bases unmatched to any gene: 8. CDR3 nucleotide sequence: TGTGCCATAAGACAGGGGATCGGTCAGCCCCAGCATTTT. This sequence encodes CAIRQGIGQPQHF.

This sequence joins TRBV5-4 and TRBJ2-1; 12 bases agree with TRBD1. Per germline, CDR1 SGHNT and CDR2 YYREEE (reference sequence). V trimming: 3 bases; J trimming: 12 bases; junction bases outside the gene matches: 7. The CDR3 has 14 amino acids. This CDR3 reads CASSWDRGRGGQFF. CDR3 nucleotide sequence: TGTGCCAGCAGCTGGGACAGGGGGCGAGGCGGGCAGTTCTTC.

The chain links TRBV11-3 to TRBJ2-7, with 12 bases identical to TRBD1. The trim removed 3 bases at V and 4 bases at J, leaving 1 base unmatched. This CDR3 contains 14 residues. Germline CDR1 is SGHNT and CDR2 is YENEEA. The CDR3 bases are TGTGCCAGCAGCTTGGGACAGGGGGCTTACGAGCAGTACTTC. This codes for CASSLGQGAYEQYF.

The rearrangement joins TRBV12-3 or TRBV12-4 to TRBJ2-2; D ambiguous. Trimming left V 7 bases short and J 7 bases short, with 13 bases between. The CDR3 spans 13 residues. The CDR3 DNA is TGTGCCAGCACCAGGTTACGTGACGGGGAGCTGTTTTTT. This sequence encodes CASTRLRDGELFF.

V and J are TRBV6-2 or TRBV6-3 and TRBJ2-3; 12 nucleotides align to TRBD2. V lost 0 bases and J lost 2; bases outside the gene matches: 3. Germline CDR1 MNHEY, CDR2 SVGEGT. The CDR3 covers 17 residues. The CDR3 DNA sequence: TGTGCCAGCAGTTACTCGACTAGCGGGGGCTACACAGATACGCAGTATTTT. Protein: CASSYSTSGGYTDTQYF.

This clone was counted between two and nine times. The gene calls are TRBV7-2 and TRBJ2-5; 8 nucleotides line up with TRBD1. CDR1 SGHTA and CDR2 FQGNSA come from the germline V gene. Trimming removed 5 bases from V and 5 bases from J; junction bases left unmatched: 4. There are 13 residues in the CDR3. CDR3: CASSPWDRETQYF. CDR3 DNA sequence: TGTGCCAGCAGCCCGTGGGACAGGGAGACCCAGTACTTC.

A few counts support this clone. The rearrangement uses TRBV5-5 and TRBJ2-1; 7 bases align to TRBD1. The CDR3 totals 15 residues. The V and J ends lost 3 bases and 4 bases, in that order; junction bases with no gene match: 7. Germline CDR1 and CDR2: SGHKS and YYEKEE (reference sequence). In DNA form, the CDR3 reads TGTGCCAGCAGCTGGGCCGGGACAGTTTACAATGAGCAGTTCTTC. The encoded protein is CASSWAGTVYNEQFF.

The rearrangement uses TRBV7-2 and TRBJ1-2, with 8 bases lining up with TRBD1. With V trimmed by 5 bases and J by 2 bases, 7 bases remained unmatched. Germline loops: CDR1 SGHTA, CDR2 FQGNSA. This CDR3 comprises 15 residues. For the CDR3, the DNA is TGTGCCAGCAGCCCCCATGGGACAGGCAACTATGGCTACACCTTC. Protein sequence: CASSPHGTGNYGYTF.

The CDR3 nucleotides read TGTGCCACCAGCAGGGACAGGGGTTACGAGCAGTACGTC. It is translated as CATSRDRGYEQYV. The chain uses TRBV15 and TRBJ2-7, with 9 bases that match TRBD1. Germline V gene lookup returns CDR1 LNHNV and CDR2 YYDKDF (reference sequence). This CDR3 contains 13 residues. V lost 3 bases, J lost 4 bases, and 1 base stayed unmatched.

The genes are TRBV6-4 and TRBJ1-2; unclear D gene. The CDR3 contains 15 residues. Germline V lookup: CDR1 MRHNA, CDR2 SNTAGT. The V end was cut by 2 bases, the J end by 0 bases, with 10 bases between. The CDR3 sequence: CASSDRYRANYGYTF. Written as DNA, the CDR3 is TGTGCCAGCAGTGACAGGTACAGAGCTAACTATGGCTACACCTTC.

This chain links TRBV21-1 with TRBJ1-1. TRBV21-1 is a pseudogene segment. The CDR3 has 12 amino acids. CDR3 coding DNA: TGTGCCATCCTCCTGTTAAACACTGAAGCTTTCTTT. Its protein product is CAILLLNTEAFF.

This clone was observed a single time. V gene TRBV28 combines with J gene TRBJ1-2; 10 bases are a match to TRBD1. CDR1 and CDR2 from the germline V gene are MDHEN and SYDVKM. The CDR3 has 15 residues. V shed 5 bases, J shed 8 bases, and the junction held 11 bases outside the gene matches. CDR3 region: CASSVSGQGEDGYTF. In nucleotides, the CDR3 is TGTGCCAGCAGTGTCTCTGGACAGGGGGAGGACGGCTACACCTTC.

CDR3: CAWRRRVNEKLFF. The CDR3 DNA reads TGTGCCTGGAGAAGACGGGTGAATGAAAAACTGTTTTTT. The chain joins TRBV30 to TRBJ1-4; no definite D call. Germline V gives CDR1 GTSNPN, CDR2 SVGIG (reference sequence). Trimming removed 3 bases at V and 5 bases at J, with 10 bases between. The CDR3 totals 13 residues.

This rearrangement joins TRBV5-1 to TRBJ1-3; TRBD1 aligns across 7 bases. J gave up 4 bases and V 4 bases, and 2 bases lay outside the gene matches. Germline CDR1 SGHRS, CDR2 YFSETQ. The CDR3 is 13 residues long. The CDR3 spells CASSPTGGNTIYF. The CDR3 DNA reads as TGCGCCAGCAGCCCGACAGGGGGAAACACCATATATTTT.

J is TRBJ2-1 and V is TRBV4-1, with 10 bases fitting TRBD2. V shed 4 bases and J 7 bases; nucleotides not matched to a gene: 19. This CDR3 has 19 residues. Germline V gene lookup returns CDR1 MGHRA and CDR2 YSYEKL. CDR3 sequence: CASSPERVAGGTGFNEQFF. The DNA for the CDR3 is TGCGCCAGCAGCCCGGAGCGGGTAGCGGGGGGCACGGGATTTAATGAGCAGTTCTTC.

The table lists this clone with a count of one. CDR3 DNA sequence: TGTGCCACCAGTGTTCATAGCGGGGGGGCCTACAATGAGCAGTTCTTC. Protein sequence: CATSVHSGGAYNEQFF. The chain carries TRBV24-1 and TRBJ2-1; TRBD2 aligns across 11 bases. The CDR3 length is 16 residues. Germline lookup yields CDR1 KGHDR and CDR2 SFDVKD. With V trimmed by 5 bases and J by 2 bases, 4 bases remained unmatched.

The V and J genes are TRBV4-1 and TRBJ1-1, with 7 bases identical to TRBD1. This CDR3 has 15 residues. The germline V gene encodes CDR1 MGHRA and CDR2 YSYEKL. The junction had 5 bases not matched to a gene; V was cut back by 4 bases and J by 0 bases. For the CDR3, the DNA is TGCGCCAGCAGCCTTCCGGGACAGATGAACACTGAAGCTTTCTTT. Encoded protein: CASSLPGQMNTEAFF.

The chain joins TRBV27 to TRBJ1-2, with D possibly TRBD1 on 5 matching bases. The V end was cut by 5 bases, the J end by 2 bases, with 9 bases between. This CDR3 comprises 13 residues. Germline loops: CDR1 MNHEY, CDR2 SMNVEV (reference sequence). For the CDR3, the DNA is TGTGCCAGCAGTAGACAGCCCAACTATGGCTACACCTTC. Its protein is CASSRQPNYGYTF.

The chain employs TRBV7-8 and TRBJ1-3; D remains unclear. V lost 1 base and J lost 0, with 7 bases in between. Per germline, CDR1 SGHVS and CDR2 FQNEAQ. The CDR3 sequence is 15 residues long. The CDR3 region is CASSLVGSSGNTIYF. For the CDR3, the DNA is TGTGCCAGCAGCTTAGTGGGGAGCTCTGGAAACACCATATATTTT.

The V call is TRBV2, the J call TRBJ2-7, with TRBD2 identical over 14 bases. The CDR3 runs 14 residues. Trimming took 7 bases from V and 7 from J; bases not matched to a gene: 6. Germline-derived CDR1 and CDR2 are SNHLY and FYNNEI. CDR3 sequence reads: CASTPGLAGVEQYV. Written as DNA, the CDR3 is TGTGCCAGCACCCCGGGACTAGCGGGGGTTGAGCAGTACGTC.

This clone was picked up a small number of times. Written as DNA, the CDR3 is TGTGCCAGCAGACCTACAGGGGTAGGAAACACCATATATTTT. It specifies CASRPTGVGNTIYF. The chain carries TRBV6-5 and TRBJ1-3, with 7 positions matching TRBD1. This CDR3 spans 14 amino acids. CDR1 and CDR2 from the germline V gene are MNHEY and SVGAGI. J lost 4 bases, V lost 6 bases, and 6 bases had no gene match.

The CDR3 DNA is TGTGCCAGCAGCTTAGCGGCACTAGCGGGGGGGAATGAGCAGTTCTTC. It specifies CASSLAALAGGNEQFF. The chain has TRBV7-9 and TRBJ2-1; the match to TRBD2 covers 13 bases. The germline V gene encodes CDR1 SEHNR and CDR2 FQNEAQ (reference sequence). The CDR3 consists of 16 residues. J gave up 7 bases and V 0 bases, and 3 bases lay outside the gene matches.

This chain links TRBV6-5 with TRBJ1-5; D is unclear. The CDR3 loop spans 15 amino acids. Germline-derived CDR1 and CDR2 are MNHEY and SVGAGI. V lost 0 bases to trimming and J lost 2 bases, with 8 bases between them. The CDR3 sequence is CASSYSGGRNQPQHF. For the CDR3, the DNA is TGTGCCAGCAGTTACTCCGGAGGACGCAATCAGCCCCAGCATTTT.

V gene TRBV18 combines with J gene TRBJ1-5, with D perhaps TRBD1 (6 bases). V lost 6 bases, J lost 7 bases, and 13 bases lay in between. This CDR3 is 13 amino acids long. CDR1 is KGHSH, CDR2 LQKENI, per germline. In nucleotides, the CDR3 is TGTGCCAGCTCGCCCGGACAGTTGCAGCCCCAGCATTTT. Its protein is CASSPGQLQPQHF.

The chain combines TRBV30 with TRBJ2-4; perhaps TRBD2 as D (5 bases). Trimming cost V 4 bases and J 1 base, with 14 bases left between them. CDR1 and CDR2 (germline): GTSNPN, SVGIG (reference sequence). This CDR3 has 15 residues. The CDR3 loop reads CAWKKGRGAKNIQYF. The CDR3 nucleotides read TGTGCCTGGAAGAAGGGCAGAGGGGCCAAAAACATTCAGTACTTC. Full variable domain (remainder filled in from reference TRBV30 and TRBJ2-4): SQTIHQWPATLVQPVGSPLSLECTVEGTSNPNLYWYRQAAGRGLQLLFYSVGIGQISSEVPQNLSASRPQDRQFILSSKKLLLSDSGFYLCAWKKGRGAKNIQYFGAGTRLSVL.

The chain couples TRBV6-5 to TRBJ2-7; 8 bases line up with TRBD1. V lost 7 bases and J lost 3; bases outside the gene matches: 11. This CDR3 is 15 amino acids long. CDR1 is MNHEY, CDR2 SVGAGI, per germline. Here the CDR3 reads CASIPVAGGLYEQYF. The CDR3 nucleotides read TGTGCCAGCATCCCAGTGGCAGGGGGCCTCTACGAGCAGTACTTC.

The chain carries TRBV11-2 and TRBJ1-1, with unresolved D. The CDR3 covers 13 residues. Germline lookup yields CDR1 SGHAT and CDR2 FQNNGV. The V end lost 4 bases, the J end lost 8 bases, and 14 bases lay between the germline ends. The CDR3 bases are TGTGCCAGCAGCTCTCACAGCGGAGAAGAAGCTTTCTTT. It is translated as CASSSHSGEEAFF.

The chain is built from TRBV3-1 (or the pseudogene TRBV3-2) and TRBJ2-1, with D perhaps matching TRBD1 (5 bases). The CDR3 length is 14 residues. From germline, CDR1 is LGHDT and CDR2 YNNKEL (reference sequence). V was pared by 1 base and J by 5 bases, with 9 bases between. CDR3 sequence: CASSQVNRNNEQFF. The CDR3 DNA follows: TGTGCCAGCAGCCAAGTAAACAGGAACAATGAGCAGTTCTTC.

The chain employs TRBV3-1 (or the pseudogene TRBV3-2) and TRBJ1-5; D is unresolved. The CDR3 has 13 residues. CDR1 is LGHDT, CDR2 YNNKEL, per germline (reference sequence). Trimming shortened V by 4 bases and J by 7 bases, and 11 bases separated the two germline ends. The CDR3 region is CASSRDPRQPQHF. CDR3 DNA sequence: TGTGCCAGCAGCCGAGACCCGCGGCAGCCCCAGCATTTT.

The chain has TRBV28 and TRBJ1-5; TRBD1 agrees at 8 bases. CDR3 length: 13 residues. Germline CDR1 MDHEN, CDR2 SYDVKM. V shed 8 bases, J shed 9 bases, and the junction held 9 bases outside the gene matches. The CDR3 region has the DNA TGTGCCAGCTACGGCAGGGGGCTGGGGCCCCAGCATTTT. Translation gives CASYGRGLGPQHF. The full variable domain, its missing parts supplied by reference TRBV28 and TRBJ1-5, is DVKVTQSSRYLVKRTGEKVFLECVQDMDHENMFWYRQDPGLGLRLIYFSYDVKMKEKGDIPEGYSVSREKKERFSLILESASTNQTSMYLCASYGRGLGPQHFGDGTRLSIL.

The CDR3 nucleotides are TGTGCCAGCAGCCCCAGGGACAGGACGAACACCGGGGAGCTGTTTTTT. It encodes CASSPRDRTNTGELFF. The chain has TRBV11-3 and TRBJ2-2; 8 bases are shared with TRBD1. The germline gives CDR1 SGHNT, CDR2 YENEEA. The CDR3 loop spans 16 amino acids. V trimming: 5 bases; J trimming: 0 bases; junction bases outside the gene matches: 5.